The rows below give T cell receptor beta chains drawn from one sample of a study of regulatory T cells in long-lasting Graves disease. TCRdb processed the multiplex PCR reads anew with MiXCR; each CDR3 protein has one entry. The data contain over 400,000 distinct CDR3 sequences, around 15% of them singletons. The same specimen was also included in a second study, on T cells in Graves' hyperthyroidism and ophthalmopathy.

The source was peripheral blood mononuclear cells (PBMCs), collected at new diagnosis, from a patient treated with antithyroid drugs. All receptors come from a woman aged 45-60 years with Graves disease. The CDR3 runs from the conserved cysteine through the conserved F or W. The D gene is left open where the match is weak. Clone size appears in some rows only: once, few, many, or a class for an expanded clone.

v_call	d_call	j_call	cdr3_length	clone_size	cdr3_nt	cdr3_aa
TRBV28	.	TRBJ2-5	13	many	TGCGCCAGCAGCTTAACCGAACAAGAGACCCAGTACTTC	CASSLTEQETQYF
TRBV12-3/TRBV12-4	TRBD1	TRBJ1-1	15	many	TGTGCCAGCAGTCCTCGGACAGGGAGGTTCACTGAAGCTTTCTTT	CASSPRTGRFTEAFF
TRBV6-1	TRBD1	TRBJ2-3	15	.	TGTGCCAGCAGTGAGCCGGGACAGAGAACAGATACGCAGTATTTT	CASSEPGQRTDTQYF
TRBV9	TRBD2	TRBJ2-2	15	.	TGTGCCAGCAGCCACGGGACTAGCGACACCGGGGAGCTGTTTTTT	CASSHGTSDTGELFF
TRBV18	.	TRBJ1-4	17	few	TGTGCCAGCTCACCGCAGTTAGACATCGGATTTGATGAAAAACTGTTTTTT	CASSPQLDIGFDEKLFF
TRBV28	TRBD1	TRBJ1-1	15	many	TGTGCCAGCAAAGCGCAACAGGGGCCTAACACTGAAGCTTTCTTT	CASKAQQGPNTEAFF
TRBV28	TRBD2	TRBJ2-1	16	many	TGTGCCAGCAGGGGGGGGATGGGGGGGGTTTACAATGAGCAGTTCTTC	CASRGGMGGVYNEQFF
TRBV4-2	.	TRBJ2-1	15	many	TGTGCCAGCAGCCAAGTGAGCGGAGACTACAATGAGCAGTTCTTC	CASSQVSGDYNEQFF
TRBV6-2/TRBV6-3	TRBD1	TRBJ1-4	15	.	TGTGCCAGCAGGCCCCTAGACAGGGTTGATGAAAAACTGTTTTTT	CASRPLDRVDEKLFF
TRBV30	.	TRBJ2-2	15	many	TGTGCCTGGAGTGTACTGGGGCCAAGGGCCGGGGAGCTGTTTTTT	CAWSVLGPRAGELFF
TRBV2	.	TRBJ2-2	17	few	TGTGCCAGCAGGCCCTCAACGGGGAGCCGAAACACCGGGGAGCTGTTTTTT	CASRPSTGSRNTGELFF
TRBV3-1	.	TRBJ1-6	15	.	TGTGCCAGCAGCCTGGGACGGGGTCAGGGATCACCCCTCCACTTT	CASSLGRGQGSPLHF
TRBV3-1	.	TRBJ1-5	16	few	TGTGCCAGCAGCCAAGATGGGCAGAATAGCAATCAGCCCCAGCATTTT	CASSQDGQNSNQPQHF
TRBV9	TRBD2	TRBJ2-3	15	few	TGTGCCAGCAGCGTCAGCGGGAGGGCTGGAGATACGCAGTATTTT	CASSVSGRAGDTQYF
TRBV11-1	.	TRBJ1-2	13	few	TGTGCCAGCAGCCCCTCGGGAGCAGATGGCTACACCTTC	CASSPSGADGYTF
TRBV12-3/TRBV12-4	TRBD1	TRBJ1-5	15	many	TGTGCCAGCACCCTTAGACAGGGTGGTAATCAGCCCCAGCATTTT	CASTLRQGGNQPQHF
TRBV12-3/TRBV12-4	TRBD1	TRBJ1-5	15	many	TGTGCCAGCAGATGGACAGGAAAGAGCAATCAGCCCCAGCATTTT	CASRWTGKSNQPQHF
TRBV4-1	TRBD2	TRBJ2-5	17	.	TGCGCCAGCAGCCATAACACCTGGACTAGCGGGACGGAGACCCAGTACTTC	CASSHNTWTSGTETQYF
TRBV11-2	TRBD1	TRBJ2-7	15	few	TGTGCCAGCAGGGCTCCGGGACAGGGGGTTTACGAGCAGTACTTC	CASRAPGQGVYEQYF
TRBV7-9	TRBD1	TRBJ2-1	12	.	TGTGCCGTAGGGACAGGGTTCAATGAGCAGTTCTTC	CAVGTGFNEQFF
TRBV12-3/TRBV12-4	.	TRBJ2-1	13	many	TGTGCCAGCAGAACTGACGGGACCAATGAGCAGTTCTTC	CASRTDGTNEQFF
TRBV28	TRBD2	TRBJ2-1	12	many	TGTGCCAGCAGTAGCGGGACGGTAAGGCCGTTCTTC	CASSSGTVRPFF
TRBV28	.	TRBJ2-7	14	.	TGTGCCAGCAGTACTCGGGGGTTGACCTACGAGCAGTACTTC	CASSTRGLTYEQYF
TRBV20-1	TRBD2	TRBJ2-1	17	many	TGCAGTGCTAAGGGACTAGCGGGAGAAGTATCCTACAATGAGCAGTTCTTC	CSAKGLAGEVSYNEQFF
TRBV5-4	.	TRBJ1-1	15	many	TGTGCCAGCAGCCCTCCGTGGGGGGAGAGAACTGAAGCTTTCTTT	CASSPPWGERTEAFF
TRBV12-3/TRBV12-4	.	TRBJ2-5	14	many	TGTGCCAGCAGTTACCGGGAGTTAAAAGAGACCCAGTACTTC	CASSYRELKETQYF
TRBV14	.	TRBJ1-2	16	.	TGTGCCAGCAGCCAAACCTCCGGGACGGGGTCCTATGGCTACACCTTC	CASSQTSGTGSYGYTF
TRBV6-1	.	TRBJ2-7	14	many	TGTGCCAGCAGTGTGGGCGATCGGGCGTACGAGCAGTACTTC	CASSVGDRAYEQYF
TRBV2	.	TRBJ2-7	15	many	TGTGCCAGCAGTGATGGGCAGGGGAAACCCTACGAGCAGTACTTC	CASSDGQGKPYEQYF
TRBV20-1	.	TRBJ1-3	14	few	TGCAGTGCTAGCAGGGGTCTACCTGGAAACACCATATATTTT	CSASRGLPGNTIYF
TRBV2	.	TRBJ1-4	13	few	TGTGCCAGCAGAGGTTCTGGCCCTGAAAAACTGTTTTTT	CASRGSGPEKLFF
TRBV27	.	TRBJ2-1	16	many	TGTGCCAGCAGTTTAGCCGGGGCTTGGTCCTACAATGAGCAGTTCTTC	CASSLAGAWSYNEQFF
TRBV12-3/TRBV12-4	.	TRBJ2-6	21	many	TGTGCCAGCAGGCACCTAGGGGCCACCTCGGCCACAGGGCCTGGGGCCAACGTCCTGACTTTC	CASRHLGATSATGPGANVLTF
TRBV7-9	.	TRBJ2-7	15	few	TGTGCCAGCAGCTTCAGCGACCCCACCTCCTGCGAGCAGTACTTC	CASSFSDPTSCEQYF
TRBV5-1	.	TRBJ2-1	16	many	TGCGCCAGCAGCTCCGCCTCCGGGACTGCGTACAATGAGCAGTTCTTC	CASSSASGTAYNEQFF
TRBV18	TRBD2	TRBJ2-7	17	.	TGTGCCAGCTCACCCCCCTTATTAGTAGCGGGATTCTACGAGCAGTACTTC	CASSPPLLVAGFYEQYF
TRBV7-3	TRBD1	TRBJ1-6	15	.	TGTGCCAGCAGCTCGACAGGGGGGAAAAATTCACCCCTCCACTTT	CASSSTGGKNSPLHF
TRBV5-8	.	TRBJ1-1	15	few	TGTGCCAGCAGCTTAGGGCAGACCTTCAACACTGAAGCTTTCTTT	CASSLGQTFNTEAFF
TRBV5-1	TRBD1	TRBJ1-4	15	many	TGCGCCAGCAGCCTGACAGGGCGAGGAGAGGAAAAACTGTTTTTT	CASSLTGRGEEKLFF
TRBV7-2	.	TRBJ2-5	17	many	TGTGCCAGCAGCTTAGCGGTCCGACTAATTTGGCAAGAGACCCAGTACTTC	CASSLAVRLIWQETQYF
TRBV28	.	TRBJ1-5	12	few	TGTGCCAGCAGTTTACCAGTCCAGCCCCAGCATTTT	CASSLPVQPQHF
TRBV6-1	.	TRBJ2-7	14	few	TGTGCCAGCAGTGAAGAGGTCAGAGCCTACGAGCAGTACTTC	CASSEEVRAYEQYF
TRBV7-9	TRBD1	TRBJ1-1	14	.	TGTGCCAGCAGCTTCCAACAGGGGACCGAAGAAGCTTTCTTT	CASSFQQGTEEAFF
TRBV5-4	.	TRBJ2-3	16	many	TGTGCCAGCAGCTTGGCTACGACTCCGGGCTCAGATACGCAGTATTTT	CASSLATTPGSDTQYF
TRBV6-2/TRBV6-3	TRBD1	TRBJ1-1	17	many	TGTGCCAGCAGTGAATTTCCGGGACAGGGGTTCAACACTGAAGCTTTCTTT	CASSEFPGQGFNTEAFF
TRBV3-1	.	TRBJ2-7	12	many	TGTGCCAGCAGCCAAGGGGTCGGCGAGCAGTACTTC	CASSQGVGEQYF
TRBV7-3	.	TRBJ2-5	13	.	TGTGCCAGCAGCTTAACGCAATTCGAGACCCAGTACTTC	CASSLTQFETQYF
TRBV28	.	TRBJ2-7	14	many	TGTGCCAGCAGTTTATCCGCATTATCCTACGAGCAGTACTTC	CASSLSALSYEQYF
TRBV7-3	TRBD2	TRBJ2-3	16	.	TGTGCCAGCAGCTTAAAGAGTAGCGGGACCACAGATACGCAGTATTTT	CASSLKSSGTTDTQYF
TRBV2	.	TRBJ1-1	14	many	TGTGCCAGCATCCCGTTGGCATTGAACACTGAAGCTTTCTTT	CASIPLALNTEAFF
TRBV6-5	TRBD1	TRBJ1-2	16	.	TGTGCCAGCAGTTACTCGAACCCGACAGGGGGGGGTGGCTACACCTTC	CASSYSNPTGGGGYTF
TRBV7-2	.	TRBJ2-5	15	many	TGTGCCAGCAGCTTACTAGCTGCGGGACAAGAGACCCAGTACTTC	CASSLLAAGQETQYF
TRBV5-1	TRBD2	TRBJ2-1	17	.	TGCGCCAGCAGCCGACTAGCGGGAGGGCGCTCCTACAATGAGCAGTTCTTC	CASSRLAGGRSYNEQFF